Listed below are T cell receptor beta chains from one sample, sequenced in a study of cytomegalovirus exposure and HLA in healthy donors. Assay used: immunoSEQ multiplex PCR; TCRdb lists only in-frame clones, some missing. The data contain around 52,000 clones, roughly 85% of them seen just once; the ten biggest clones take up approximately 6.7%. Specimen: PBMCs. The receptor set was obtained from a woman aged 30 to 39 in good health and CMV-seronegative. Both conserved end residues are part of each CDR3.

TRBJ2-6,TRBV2,CATLGLSGANVLTF
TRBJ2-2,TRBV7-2,CASSPHIPNTGELFF
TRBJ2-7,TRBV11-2,CASSLFVLEQYF
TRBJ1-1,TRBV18,CASSQDRNTEAFF
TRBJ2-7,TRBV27,CASGVSGQTYEQYF
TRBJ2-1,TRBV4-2,CASSQDLTSEYNEQFF
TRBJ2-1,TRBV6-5,CASKKLAGGYNEQFF
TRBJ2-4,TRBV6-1,CASSMTGGYIQYF
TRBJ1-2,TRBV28,CASRGDSYGYTF
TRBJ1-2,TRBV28,CASSVQGGGFVGGYTF
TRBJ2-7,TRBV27,CASSSAAAYEQYF
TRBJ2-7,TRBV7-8,CASSLRVSPYEQYF
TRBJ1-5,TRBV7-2,CASSLRTGRGNQPQHF
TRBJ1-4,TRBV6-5,CASSHREGEKLFF
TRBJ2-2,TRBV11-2,CASSLAGTGTGELFF
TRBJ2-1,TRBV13,CASSFGLNNNEQFF
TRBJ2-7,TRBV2,CASSPRTNEQYF
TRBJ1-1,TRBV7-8,CASSSTDRLNTEAFF
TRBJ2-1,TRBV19,CASTLTPGLAYNEQFF
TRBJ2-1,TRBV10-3,CATGMNEQFF
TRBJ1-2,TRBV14,CASSHGQGDANYGYTF
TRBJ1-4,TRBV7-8,CASSLSTGGNEKLFF
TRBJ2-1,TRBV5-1,CASSLVSGLEQFF
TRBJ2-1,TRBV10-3,CAISLPGLAFNEQFF
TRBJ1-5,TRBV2,CASSQGLSNQPQHF
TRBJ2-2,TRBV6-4,CASSDSVAAENTGELFF
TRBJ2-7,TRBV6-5,CASAGRVDEQYF
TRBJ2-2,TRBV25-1,CASSLGANGELFF
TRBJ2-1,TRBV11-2,CASKYGGSSYNEQFF
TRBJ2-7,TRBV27,CASSLSGMPYEQYF
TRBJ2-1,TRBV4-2,CASSLTDRDNEQFF
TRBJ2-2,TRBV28,CASSWGQGNTGELFF
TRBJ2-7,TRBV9,CASSATSGRGEQYF
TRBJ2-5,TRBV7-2,CASSFIRDRQETQYF
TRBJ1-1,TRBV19,CASKQGNTEAFF